The 29 T cell receptor beta chains listed next were all sequenced from one sample in a study of T cell changes during pregnancy in multiple sclerosis. Using immunoSEQ multiplex PCR, the repertoire was profiled, and TCRdb retains in-frame clones only, with some absent. The table records roughly 40,000 clones, more than 80% of them present only once. The sequenced sample was CD4+ T cells from peripheral blood mononuclear cells, obtained in the third trimester of pregnancy. Receptor source: a female donor with multiple sclerosis, enrolled in a pregnancy study.

The J gene is TRBJ2-7, the V gene TRBV19; TRBD2 matches at 13 bases. The CDR3 is made up of 15 amino acids. V trimming: 5 bases; J trimming: 6 bases; junction bases outside the gene matches: 7. Per germline, CDR1 LNHDA and CDR2 SQIVND (reference sequence). CDR3 in amino acids: CASSAGTSGISEQYF. In nucleotides, the CDR3 is TGTGCCAGTAGTGCCGGGACTAGCGGGATAAGCGAGCAGTACTTC. The full variable domain, rest sourced from reference TRBV19 and TRBJ2-7, is DGGITQSPKYLFRKEGQNVTLSCEQNLNHDAMYWYRQDPGQGLRLIYYSQIVNDFQKGDIAEGYSVSREKKESFPLTVTSAQKNPTAFYLCASSAGTSGISEQYFGPGTRLTVT.

This CDR3 reads CASTTGFQNTEAFF. The CDR3 DNA reads TGTGCCAGCACGACGGGGTTCCAGAACACTGAAGCTTTCTTT. The chain uses TRBV27 and TRBJ1-1; D uncertain. Germline V gene data show CDR1 as MNHEY and CDR2 as SMNVEV (reference sequence). Trimming pared 7 bases from V and 1 base from J, leaving 13 bases between. CDR3 length: 14 amino acids.

The rearrangement links TRBV27 to TRBJ1-5; 10 bases align to TRBD1. V gave up 5 bases and J gave up 5 bases; unmatched junction bases: 0. The germline V gene encodes CDR1 MNHEY and CDR2 SMNVEV (reference sequence). CDR3 length: 13 amino acids. The CDR3 region is CASSDRGHQPQHF. In DNA form, the CDR3 reads TGTGCCAGCAGTGACAGGGGGCATCAGCCCCAGCATTTT.

The chain recombines TRBV2 with TRBJ2-7; D not certain. V lost 2 bases and J 4 bases, leaving 3 bases between the germline ends. The CDR3 runs to 11 residues. Germline CDR1 reads SNHLY; CDR2 reads FYNNEI. The CDR3 DNA reads TGTGCCAGCAGTGAATTATACGAGCAGTACTTC. Encoded protein: CASSELYEQYF.

V gene TRBV6-4 combines with J gene TRBJ2-1; 7 bases are shared with TRBD2. The V gene's germline CDR1 is MRHNA and CDR2 SNTAGT. V trimming: 5 bases; J trimming: 3 bases; junction bases outside the gene matches: 4. The CDR3 sequence is 14 residues long. The CDR3 spells CASSPGRGYNEQFF. The CDR3 nucleotides read TGTGCCAGCAGTCCGGGGAGGGGCTACAATGAGCAGTTCTTC.

Worth noting for this clone: The same CDR3 can be traced to other DNA sequences in this sample. This chain links TRBV28 with TRBJ1-5; D unclear. The CDR3 runs 13 residues. Trimming stripped 6 bases from V and 6 bases from J, with 12 bases between. The V gene's germline CDR1 is MDHEN and CDR2 SYDVKM. The CDR3, as DNA: TGTGCCAGCAGCAGGAATCGTGGTCAGCCCCAGCATTTT. Amino acid sequence: CASSRNRGQPQHF.

The chain combines TRBV13 with TRBJ1-1; tentative D call: TRBD1 (5 bases). V was trimmed by 6 bases and J by 10 bases, leaving 27 bases between them. Germline V gives CDR1 PRHDT, CDR2 FYEKMQ (reference sequence). This CDR3 is built from 16 residues. The CDR3 is CASRRQNRDSGGVAFF. In DNA, the CDR3 is TGTGCCAGCAGGCGTCAGAACCGGGACTCCGGCGGTGTAGCTTTCTTT. Complete variable domain (other parts from reference TRBV13 and TRBJ1-1): AAGVIQSPRHLIKEKRETATLKCYPIPRHDTVYWYQQGPGQDPQFLISFYEKMQSDKGSIPDRFSAQQFSDYHSELNMSSLELGDSALYFCASRRQNRDSGGVAFFGQGTRLTVV.

This chain links TRBV5-4 with TRBJ2-7; TRBD2 might be the D (6 bases). V lost 1 base, J lost 6 bases, and 8 bases lay in between. CDR1 and CDR2 (germline): SGHNT, YYREEE (reference sequence). The CDR3 extends over 12 amino acids. The CDR3 DNA reads as TGTGCCAGCAGCTTGTACGGGGGCGAGCAGTACTTC. Amino acid sequence: CASSLYGGEQYF.

The table lists this clone with a few counts. The V call is TRBV10-1, the J call TRBJ2-3, with 12 bases fitting TRBD2. With 4 bases clipped from V and 4 bases from J, the junction kept 3 bases outside the gene matches. There are 15 residues in the CDR3. The V gene's germline CDR1 is WNHNN and CDR2 SYGVQD (reference sequence). CDR3 sequence reads: CASSGLAGEADTQYF. The CDR3 DNA reads TGCGCCAGCAGTGGACTAGCGGGAGAGGCAGATACGCAGTATTTT.

V and J are TRBV19 and TRBJ2-6; D possibly corresponds to TRBD2 (5 bases). The CDR3 extends over 15 amino acids. The germline gives CDR1 LNHDA, CDR2 SQIVND (reference sequence). Trimming stripped 5 bases from V and 4 bases from J, with 12 bases between. The CDR3 region has the DNA TGTGCCAGTAGTCCTTCGACGGGGGGGGCCAACGTCCTGACTTTC. Translated, it gives CASSPSTGGANVLTF.

The CDR3 DNA follows: TGTGCCAGCAGCCCGCCCGGGTACATTTATGGCTACACCTTC. This sequence encodes CASSPPGYIYGYTF. V and J are TRBV4-2 and TRBJ1-2; D is unresolved. Germline V gives CDR1 LGHNA, CDR2 YNFKEQ. CDR3 length: 14 residues. The ends were cut back, 4 bases at V and 5 bases at J, with 14 bases in the middle.

V and J are TRBV10-3 and TRBJ1-1, with 9 bases that match TRBD1. This CDR3 has 12 amino acids. The trim removed 7 bases at V and 12 bases at J, leaving 9 bases unmatched. Germline CDR1 ENHRY, CDR2 SYGVKD. The CDR3 loop reads CAIKPGQGMTFF. In DNA, the CDR3 is TGTGCCATCAAACCGGGACAGGGTATGACTTTCTTT.

The V gene is TRBV9, the J gene TRBJ2-3; D is unresolved. The CDR3 length is 12 residues. The germline gives CDR1 SGDLS, CDR2 YYNGEE. V gave up 0 bases and J gave up 6 bases, with 5 bases separating them. The CDR3 DNA follows: TGTGCCAGCAGCGTAGTCGGTGATACGCAGTATTTT. Translating it yields CASSVVGDTQYF. The full variable domain, completed using reference TRBV9 and TRBJ2-3, is DSGVTQTPKHLITATGQRVTLRCSPRSGDLSVYWYQQSLDQGLQFLIQYYNGEERAKGNILERFSAQQFPDLHSELNLSSLELGDSALYFCASSVVGDTQYFGPGTRLTVL.

This clone has more than one count but fewer than ten. This rearrangement joins TRBV2 to TRBJ2-7, with D unclear. The CDR3 has 11 residues. Per germline, CDR1 SNHLY and CDR2 FYNNEI. Trimming removed 4 bases from V and 7 bases from J, with 8 bases in between. In nucleotides, the CDR3 is TGTGCCAGCAGTGGTTACAGTGAGCAGTACTTC. This codes for CASSGYSEQYF.

V usage is TRBV19 and J usage is TRBJ2-1; a weak D match, TRBD2 (6 bases). Germline CDR1 LNHDA, CDR2 SQIVND (reference sequence). Trimming cost V 3 bases and J 2 bases, with 11 bases left between them. CDR3 length equals 15 residues. CDR3 nucleotide sequence: TGTGCCAGTAGTATGGAGGGCAGGCCCTACAATGAGCAGTTCTTC. Translation gives CASSMEGRPYNEQFF. Based on the CDR3 plus reference TRBV19 and TRBJ2-1, the full variable domain is DGGITQSPKYLFRKEGQNVTLSCEQNLNHDAMYWYRQDPGQGLRLIYYSQIVNDFQKGDIAEGYSVSREKKESFPLTVTSAQKNPTAFYLCASSMEGRPYNEQFFGPGTRLTVL.

The V gene is TRBV6-5, the J gene TRBJ1-1; 7 bases map to TRBD1. The germline gives CDR1 MNHEY, CDR2 SVGAGI. The J segment lost 5 bases and the V segment lost 6 bases, leaving 3 bases of the junction unmatched. The CDR3 is 12 amino acids. CDR3 amino acids: CASRYRGTEAFF. The CDR3 region has the DNA TGTGCCAGCAGGTACAGGGGAACTGAAGCTTTCTTT.

V usage is TRBV2 and J usage is TRBJ2-7; possibly TRBD1 for D (7 bases). This CDR3 has 14 residues. V gave up 3 bases and J gave up 4 bases, with 13 bases separating them. CDR1 is SNHLY, CDR2 FYNNEI, per germline. This chain's CDR3 is CASSDAGGRYEQYF. DNA of the CDR3: TGTGCCAGCAGTGACGCAGGGGGGAGGTACGAGCAGTACTTC.

The J gene is TRBJ2-7, the V gene TRBV19; 9 bases are shared with TRBD2. Germline V CDR1 and CDR2: LNHDA, SQIVND (reference sequence). The CDR3 has 14 residues. V gave up 5 bases and J gave up 7 bases; unmatched junction bases: 9. Here the CDR3 reads CASSSGLAALEQYF. The CDR3 coding sequence is TGTGCCAGTAGTTCGGGACTAGCTGCGCTGGAGCAGTACTTC.

V usage is TRBV29-1 and J usage is TRBJ1-2; the D is unclear. The germline V gene has CDR1 SQVTM and CDR2 ANQGSEA. CDR3 size: 13 residues. The V gene lost 7 bases and the J gene lost 8 bases, with 20 bases spanning the gap. CDR3 amino acids: CSAQNWEGSGYTF. The CDR3 DNA reads TGCAGCGCCCAGAATTGGGAGGGCTCCGGCTACACCTTC. The complete variable domain, with remaining parts taken from reference TRBV29-1 and TRBJ1-2, reads SAVISQKPSRDICQRGTSLTIQCQVDSQVTMMFWYRQQPGQSLTLIATANQGSEATYESGFVIDKFPISRPNLTFSTLTVSNMSPEDSSIYLCSAQNWEGSGYTFGSGTRLTVV.

This clone occurred a few times. The chain has TRBV27 and TRBJ2-1; 7 bases are a match to TRBD1. The germline V gene encodes CDR1 MNHEY and CDR2 SMNVEV (reference sequence). The CDR3 totals 16 residues. Trimming cost V 1 base and J 2 bases; bases outside gene matches: 5. CDR3: CASSLLKTGTYNEQFF. The CDR3 DNA reads as TGTGCCAGCAGTTTATTAAAGACAGGGACCTACAATGAGCAGTTCTTC.

The chain employs TRBV6-6 and TRBJ1-2; D perhaps matches TRBD1 (5 bases). Trimming left V 2 bases short and J 2 bases short, with 9 bases between. CDR1 is MNHNY and CDR2 is SVGAGI in the germline V gene (reference sequence). This CDR3 is 14 amino acids long. The CDR3 DNA reads as TGTGCCAGCAGTTACAGTGCAGGGAACTATGGCTACACCTTC. This sequence encodes CASSYSAGNYGYTF.

The chain joins TRBV7-3 to TRBJ2-2; D not resolved. This CDR3 spans 14 amino acids. Germline V gene lookup returns CDR1 SGHTA and CDR2 FQGTGA. The germline V and J ends were trimmed by 3 bases and 5 bases, with 10 bases remaining between them. The DNA of the CDR3 is TGTGCCAGCAGCTTCGACAAGAGAACCGGGGAGCTGTTTTTT. This encodes CASSFDKRTGELFF.

This clone was seen just once. This chain's CDR3 is CASSQAQGGVSYNEQFF. The DNA for the CDR3 is TGCGCCAGCAGCCAAGCTCAGGGAGGGGTCTCCTACAATGAGCAGTTCTTC. The rearrangement links TRBV4-1 to TRBJ2-1; 7 nucleotides line up with TRBD2. With 1 base clipped from V and 0 bases from J, the junction kept 6 bases outside the gene matches. CDR1 is MGHRA, CDR2 YSYEKL, per germline. CDR3 size: 17 residues.

This clone was counted a few times. DNA of the CDR3: TGCGCCAGCAGCCAAGGCGGGGGCGCGAACACCGGGGAGCTGTTTTTT. It encodes CASSQGGGANTGELFF. The rearrangement links TRBV4-3 to TRBJ2-2, with D perhaps TRBD2 (7 bases). Germline CDR1 is LGHNA and CDR2 is YSLEER. Between the trimmed V and J ends, which lost 1 base and 0 bases, there was a span of 9 bases. The CDR3 runs to 16 residues.

V is TRBV6-5 and J is TRBJ2-7; TRBD1 matches 12 bases. The V gene's germline CDR1 is MNHEY and CDR2 SVGAGI. The V and J ends lost 2 bases and 5 bases, in that order; junction bases with no gene match: 7. The CDR3 sequence is 16 residues long. The CDR3 loop is CASSYPGTGGMNEQYF. The CDR3 bases are TGTGCCAGCAGTTACCCGGGGACAGGGGGCATGAACGAGCAGTACTTC.

The J gene is TRBJ2-7, the V gene TRBV2, with 16 bases fitting TRBD2. With V trimmed by 6 bases and J by 5 bases, 10 bases remained unmatched. The CDR3 contains 17 residues. CDR1 and CDR2 from the germline V gene are SNHLY and FYNNEI. The CDR3 DNA sequence: TGTGCCAGCAGGCCGGGACTAGCGGGAGGGCCGTCCGACGAGCAGTACTTC. This sequence encodes CASRPGLAGGPSDEQYF.

This rearrangement joins TRBV9 to TRBJ2-2, with 8 bases identical to TRBD2. The V gene's germline CDR1 is SGDLS and CDR2 YYNGEE. V trimming: 0 bases; J trimming: 2 bases; junction bases outside the gene matches: 9. This CDR3 region has 18 residues. The CDR3 loop reads CASSVVRGGSTNTGELFF. CDR3 nucleotide sequence: TGTGCCAGCAGCGTAGTTCGGGGGGGCTCCACAAACACCGGGGAGCTGTTTTTT.

The chain employs TRBV27 and TRBJ2-1, with 7 bases aligning to TRBD2. The CDR3 runs to 14 residues. V gave up 5 bases and J gave up 6 bases; unmatched junction bases: 7. Germline V CDR1 and CDR2: MNHEY, SMNVEV (reference sequence). As DNA, the CDR3 is TGTGCCAGCAGTCTAGGACTAGTCGGCAATGAGCAGTTCTTC. Its protein is CASSLGLVGNEQFF.

This chain's CDR3 is CAWRGDNNQPQHF. CDR3 nucleotide sequence: TGTGCCTGGAGAGGGGACAACAATCAGCCCCAGCATTTT. The genes are TRBV30 and TRBJ1-5, with a possible D match to TRBD1 (6 bases). V lost 3 bases to trimming and J lost 3 bases, with 9 bases between them. The V gene's germline CDR1 is GTSNPN and CDR2 SVGIG (reference sequence). The length of the CDR3 is 13 residues.